The clone carrying this T cell receptor beta chain was observed a handful of times. The data were obtained in a study of blood T cell repertoires in COVID-19. Study-level background: From the United States, Italy and Spain came samples of acute and convalescent COVID-19. Sample material is recorded as cDNA or gDNA derived from T cells, B-cell-depleted T cells, or PBMCs.

Method: immunoSEQ multiplex PCR; TCRdb's copy keeps in-frame clones and lacks some. The data hold 200,000 or so clones, with around three quarters observed a single time. V was pared by 5 bases and J by 7 bases, with 7 bases of the junction left unmatched. The CDR3 contains 15 residues. CDR1 is SNHLY, CDR2 FYNNEI, per germline. The specimen was peripheral blood. The sequence derives from a man in his sixties with active or convalescent COVID-19. J is TRBJ2-1 and V is TRBV2; 11 nucleotides line up with TRBD2. The CDR3 region has the DNA TGTGCCAGCAGTATCCCGACTAGCGGGATGAATGAGCAGTTCTTC. It translates to CASSIPTSGMNEQFF.